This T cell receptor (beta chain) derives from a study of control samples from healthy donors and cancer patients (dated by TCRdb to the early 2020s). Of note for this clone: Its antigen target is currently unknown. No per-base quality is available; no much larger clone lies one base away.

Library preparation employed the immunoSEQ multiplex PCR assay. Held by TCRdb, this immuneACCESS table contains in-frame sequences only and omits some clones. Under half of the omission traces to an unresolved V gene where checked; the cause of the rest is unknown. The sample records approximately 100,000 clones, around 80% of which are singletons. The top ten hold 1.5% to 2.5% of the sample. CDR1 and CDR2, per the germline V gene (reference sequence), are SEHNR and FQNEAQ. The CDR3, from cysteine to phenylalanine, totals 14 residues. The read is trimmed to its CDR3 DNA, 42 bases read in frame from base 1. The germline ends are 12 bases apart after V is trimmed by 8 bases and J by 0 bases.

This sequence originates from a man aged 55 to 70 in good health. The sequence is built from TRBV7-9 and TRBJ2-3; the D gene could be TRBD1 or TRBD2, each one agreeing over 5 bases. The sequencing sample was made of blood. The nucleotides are TGTGCCAGCCGGGGAAGGGGTAGCACAGATACGCAGTATTTT. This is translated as CASRGRGSTDTQYF.